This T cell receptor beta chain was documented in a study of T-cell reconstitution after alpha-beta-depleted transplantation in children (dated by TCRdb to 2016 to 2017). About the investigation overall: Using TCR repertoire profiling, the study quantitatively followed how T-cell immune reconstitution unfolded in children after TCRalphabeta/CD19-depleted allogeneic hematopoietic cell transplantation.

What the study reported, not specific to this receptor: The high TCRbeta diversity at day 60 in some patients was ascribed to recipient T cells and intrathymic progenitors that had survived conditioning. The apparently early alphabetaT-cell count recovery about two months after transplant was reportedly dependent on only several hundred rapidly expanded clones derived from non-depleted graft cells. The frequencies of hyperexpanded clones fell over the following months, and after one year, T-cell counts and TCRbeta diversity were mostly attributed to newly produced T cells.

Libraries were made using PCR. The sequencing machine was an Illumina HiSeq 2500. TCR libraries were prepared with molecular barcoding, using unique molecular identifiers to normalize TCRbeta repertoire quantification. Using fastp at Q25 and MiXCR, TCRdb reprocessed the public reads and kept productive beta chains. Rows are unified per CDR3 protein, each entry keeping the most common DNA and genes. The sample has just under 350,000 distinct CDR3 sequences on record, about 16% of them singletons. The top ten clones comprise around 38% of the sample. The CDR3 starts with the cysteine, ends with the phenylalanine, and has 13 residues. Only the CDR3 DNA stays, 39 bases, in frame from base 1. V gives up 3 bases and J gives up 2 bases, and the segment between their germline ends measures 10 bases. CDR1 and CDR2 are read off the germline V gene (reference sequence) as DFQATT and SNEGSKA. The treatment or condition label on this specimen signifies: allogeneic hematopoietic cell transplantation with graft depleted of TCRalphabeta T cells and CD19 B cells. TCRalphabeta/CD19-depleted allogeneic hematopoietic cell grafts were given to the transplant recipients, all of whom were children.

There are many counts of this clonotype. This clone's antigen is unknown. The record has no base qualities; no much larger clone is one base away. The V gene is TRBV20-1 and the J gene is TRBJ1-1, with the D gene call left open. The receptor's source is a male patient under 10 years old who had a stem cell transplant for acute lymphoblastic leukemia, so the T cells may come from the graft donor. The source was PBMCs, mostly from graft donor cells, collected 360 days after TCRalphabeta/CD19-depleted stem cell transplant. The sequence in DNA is TGCAGTGCTAGCTTAGGTGTTAACACTGAAGCTTTCTTT. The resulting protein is CSASLGVNTEAFF.